This TCR beta chain emerged from a study of T cells after yellow fever vaccination. As for the study in general: Low-cell-number fractions were prepared with SMART-Seq v4 Ultra Low Input.

Study-wide results and limits: A weaker but faster secondary response was observed, peaking on day 5 versus 15. In post-booster samples, most primary-vaccination clones reappeared (about 95% CD4, 75% to 90% CD8).

Production of TCR cDNA was by 5'RACE template switching, which also added a universal primer site and UMIs. A single record per CDR3 protein comes from TCRdb applying MiXCR to the 5' RACE reads. The profile shows hundreds of thousands of distinct CDR3 sequences, around 13% of them singletons. Germline V gives CDR1 SEHNR, CDR2 FQNEAQ (reference sequence). The V segment lost 3 bases and the J segment 4 bases; nucleotides outside the gene matches: 9. The CDR3 has 17 amino acids. A few counts support this clonotype. No antigen is known for it. The chain employs TRBV7-9 and TRBJ2-5, with 12 bases aligning to TRBD2. The receptor was isolated from a young man who received the YFV17D yellow fever vaccine. The starting material was CD4+ T cells sorted from PBMCs, obtained 15 days after the yellow fever booster vaccination. CDR3 sequence: CASSFPALLAGGETQYF. Here the CDR3 DNA reads TGTGCCAGCAGCTTCCCCGCCCTACTAGCGGGGGGAGAGACCCAGTACTTC.